The present TCR beta chain was sequenced within a study of cytomegalovirus exposure and HLA in healthy donors (dated by TCRdb to 2016 to 2017). About the investigation overall: The 500 to 800 repertoires of the first cohort and the approximately 110 validation repertoires were produced on the same platform, according to a later analysis. The study aimed to test whether cataloging public T cell receptors could reveal signatures of past pathogen exposure. In addition to the first cohort of approximately 670 subjects, a separate validation cohort of approximately 120 different subjects was used. High-throughput TCR immunosequencing, statistical association of individual TCRs with disease status, and machine learning were combined to predict cytomegalovirus infection status. Overall study outcomes, separate from this receptor: In both the original and validation cohorts, the classifier was reported to diagnose cytomegalovirus status with high specificity and sensitivity. Across donors, most TCR sequences were observed very rarely, whereas some public TCRs were present in many individuals. According to the authors, the approach could potentially be generalized to other disease states and immunological phenotypes. A few of the identified cytomegalovirus-associated TCR beta chains were confirmed in vitro to be specific for cytomegalovirus antigens. The study listed approximately 150 TCR beta chains as associated with cytomegalovirus. Subsequent analysis determined that TCRs grouped into clusters in the first cohort also showed a tendency toward co-occurrence across the approximately 110 validation repertoires, and 94% of cluster scores exceeded 0. All 120 or so repertoires were used to score co-occurrence in the validation cohort in a later analysis, because that analysis had no HLA typing for the cohort.

Libraries were built with the immunoSEQ multiplex PCR assay. In the paper's pipeline: A statistical classification framework was developed to diagnose cytomegalovirus status using the catalog of TCR beta chain sequences. TCRdb holds this immuneACCESS table with in-frame rearrangements only. Some clones are missing; in checked studies, unresolved V genes explain under half, and the rest has no known cause. V, J and clone size are taken as reported in that table, and D and trimming were inferred from the DNA itself. Within this sample are about 110,000 clones, with approximately 94% of them counted one time only. The ten largest clones capture approximately 0.67% of the sample. Separate from the approximately 700-subject first cohort, the validation cohort of roughly 130 subjects was the group to which the donors belonged. As to this clone: This clone's antigen is unknown. The sample holds no much larger clone one base away, and base qualities are not on file.

The specimen sequenced was PBMCs. This clonotype was sampled from a woman between 18 and 29 years old in good health and CMV-seronegative.

The CDR3 reads CASSQDGTGGTRFGYTF. The sequence in DNA is TGTGCCAGCAGCCAAGATGGGACAGGGGGGACTAGATTTGGCTACACCTTC. The V and J genes are TRBV14 and TRBJ1-2; 11 bases in between match TRBD1. Taken from cysteine to phenylalanine, the CDR3 has 17 residues. The retained sequence is limited to the CDR3, 51 bases, with the frame set at the first base. From V the trimming removes 0 bases and from J it removes 7 bases, while the gene matches leave 10 bases of the junction unaccounted for. Reading the germline V gene gives CDR1 SGHDN and CDR2 FVKESK. The full variable domain, completed from the reference TRBV14 and TRBJ1-2 proteins outside the CDR3, reads EAGVTQFPSHSVIEKGQTVTLRCDPISGHDNLYWYRRVMGKEIKFLLHFVKESKQDESGMPNNRFLAERTGGTYSTLKVQPAELEDSGVYFCASSQDGTGGTRFGYTFGSGTRLTVV.